The 9 T cell receptor beta chains listed next were all sequenced from one sample in a study of blood T cell repertoires in COVID-19. Here immunoSEQ multiplex PCR was the method, and the copy in TCRdb shows in-frame clones only, minus some. The sample lists approximately 300,000 clones; roughly 89% were seen once. The specimen sequenced was peripheral blood. These receptor sequences come from a woman aged 25-40 years with COVID-19, enrolled during active disease.

The chain recombines TRBV5-1 with TRBJ2-3; tentatively, D is TRBD1 (5 bases). Looked up from germline, CDR1 is SGHRS and CDR2 is YFSETQ. This CDR3 contains 14 residues. V lost 0 bases and J lost 5, with 10 bases in between. The CDR3 coding sequence is TGCGCCAGCAGCTTGGAGGGGATGGGAGATACGCAGTATTTT. Translating gives CASSLEGMGDTQYF.

The rearrangement links TRBV27 to TRBJ2-2; 9 bases map to TRBD1. The CDR3 sequence is 14 residues long. Germline CDR1 and CDR2: MNHEY and SMNVEV (reference sequence). V lost 4 bases to trimming and J lost 3 bases; unmatched junction nucleotides: 0. The CDR3 protein is CASSWDRDTGELFF. For the CDR3, the DNA is TGTGCCAGCAGTTGGGACAGGGACACCGGGGAGCTGTTTTTT.

The chain carries TRBV2 and TRBJ1-1; 7 bases match TRBD1. The germline gives CDR1 SNHLY, CDR2 FYNNEI. CDR3 length: 14 residues. J gave up 4 bases and V 1 base, and 3 bases lay outside the gene matches. The DNA of the CDR3 is TGTGCCAGCAGTGAAGGCGACAGGGCCACTGAAGCTTTCTTT. Encoded protein: CASSEGDRATEAFF.

DNA of the CDR3: TGTGCCAGCAGCCAAACGGAGGGGTCGGGCAATCAGCCCCAGCATTTT. Protein sequence: CASSQTEGSGNQPQHF. The rearrangement joins TRBV14 to TRBJ1-5, with D maybe TRBD1 (5 bases). The CDR3 spans 16 residues. Between the trimmed V and J ends, which lost 2 bases and 2 bases, there was a span of 13 bases. Germline V gene sequence: CDR1 SGHDN, CDR2 FVKESK.

On this clone: One junction end does not reproduce the germline sequence, and a read error may be involved. V usage is TRBV7-7 and J usage is TRBJ2-3; 7 bases line up with TRBD2. The germline V gene encodes CDR1 SSHAT and CDR2 FNYEAQ (reference sequence). The CDR3 runs to 16 residues. Here the CDR3 reads CASSPKLTSVTDTQYF. Here the CDR3 DNA reads TGTGCTAGCAGCCCGAAACTTACTAGCGTCACAGATACGCAGTATTTT.

This CDR3 reads CASSLATGYMNTEAFF. The DNA for the CDR3 is TGTGCCAGCAGCTTAGCGACAGGGTACATGAACACTGAAGCTTTCTTT. The chain has TRBV7-6 and TRBJ1-1; TRBD1 agrees at 7 bases. The CDR3 consists of 16 residues. Germline trimming cut 0 bases from V and 0 bases from J; bases unmatched to any gene: 4. Germline CDR1 and CDR2: SGHVS and FNYEAQ.

This chain connects TRBV6-2 or TRBV6-3 to TRBJ2-5; a weak D match, TRBD2 (6 bases). V lost 4 bases and J lost 7, with 22 bases in between. Germline V gene data show CDR1 as MNHEY and CDR2 as SVGEGT. This CDR3 region has 16 residues. CDR3 in amino acids: CASSLVASPGVGTQYF. CDR3 sequence (DNA): TGTGCCAGCAGTTTGGTCGCCTCTCCGGGGGTCGGGACCCAGTACTTC.

This clone was seen only once. V gene TRBV7-4 combines with J gene TRBJ2-3; weak D call: TRBD2 (5 bases). Trimming took 5 bases from V and 2 from J, leaving 23 bases between them. The CDR3 has 18 amino acids. Germline assignment: CDR1 SGHVT and CDR2 SQSDAQ. Here the CDR3 reads CASSGQFGRLRDTDTQYF. The DNA for the CDR3 is TGTGCCAGCAGCGGTCAGTTCGGCCGATTACGGGACACAGATACGCAGTATTTT.

The chain links TRBV21-1 to TRBJ1-1; the table's D gene call, TRBD1, was not cross checked with the DNA. TRBV21-1 has pseudogene status. The CDR3 sequence is 16 residues long. The CDR3 nucleotides are TGTGCCAGCAATCTGCTCAACGCAGGGCCGGCCACTGAAGCTTTCTTT. Encoded protein: CASNLLNAGPATEAFF.